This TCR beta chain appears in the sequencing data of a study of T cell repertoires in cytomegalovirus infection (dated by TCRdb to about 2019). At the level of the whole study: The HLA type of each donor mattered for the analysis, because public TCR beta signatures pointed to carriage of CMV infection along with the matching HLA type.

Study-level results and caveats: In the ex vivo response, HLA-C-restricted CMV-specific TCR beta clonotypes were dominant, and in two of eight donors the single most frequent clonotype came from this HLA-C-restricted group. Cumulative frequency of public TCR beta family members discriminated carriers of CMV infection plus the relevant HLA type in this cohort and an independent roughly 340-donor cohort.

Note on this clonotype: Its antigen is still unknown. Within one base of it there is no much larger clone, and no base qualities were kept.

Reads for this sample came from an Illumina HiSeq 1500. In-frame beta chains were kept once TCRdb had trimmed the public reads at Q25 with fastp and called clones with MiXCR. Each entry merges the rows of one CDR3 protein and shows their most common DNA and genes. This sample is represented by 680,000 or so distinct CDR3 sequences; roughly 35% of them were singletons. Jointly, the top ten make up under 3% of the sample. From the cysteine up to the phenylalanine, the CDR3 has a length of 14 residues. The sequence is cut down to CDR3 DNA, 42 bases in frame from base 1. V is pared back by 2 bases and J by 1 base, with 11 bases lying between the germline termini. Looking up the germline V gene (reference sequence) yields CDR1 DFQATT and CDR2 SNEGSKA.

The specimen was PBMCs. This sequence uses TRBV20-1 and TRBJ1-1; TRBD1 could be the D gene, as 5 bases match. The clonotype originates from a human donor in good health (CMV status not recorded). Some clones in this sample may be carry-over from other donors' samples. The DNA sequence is TGCAGTGCTAGACCTATTGACAGGAACACTGAAGCTTTCTTT. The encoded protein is CSARPIDRNTEAFF.